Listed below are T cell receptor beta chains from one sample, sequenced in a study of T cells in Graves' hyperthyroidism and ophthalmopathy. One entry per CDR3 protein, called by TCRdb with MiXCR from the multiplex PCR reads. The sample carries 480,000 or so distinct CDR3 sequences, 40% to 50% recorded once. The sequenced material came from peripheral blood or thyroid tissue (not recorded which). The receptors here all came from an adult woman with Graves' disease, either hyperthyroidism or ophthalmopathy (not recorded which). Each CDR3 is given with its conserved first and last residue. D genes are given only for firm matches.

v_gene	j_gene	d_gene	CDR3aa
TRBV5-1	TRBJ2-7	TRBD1	CASSLGTGYEQYF
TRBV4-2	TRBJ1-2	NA	CASSQDPGHLRGGYTF
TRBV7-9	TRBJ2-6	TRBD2	CASSLNGGIRTEAF
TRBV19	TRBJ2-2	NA	CASSAALANTGELFF
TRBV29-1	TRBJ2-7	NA	CSWRDVVYEQYF
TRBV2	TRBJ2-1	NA	CASRRGYNEQFF
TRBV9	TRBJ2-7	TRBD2	CASSAAKREGLYEQYF
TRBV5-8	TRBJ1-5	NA	CASSHKITTISNQPQHF
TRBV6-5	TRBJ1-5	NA	CASSRGHSETQHF
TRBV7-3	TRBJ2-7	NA	CASSHRERYEQYF
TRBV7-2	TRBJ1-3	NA	CASSTRSF
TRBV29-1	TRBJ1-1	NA	CSVEGLVTEAFF
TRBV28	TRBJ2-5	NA	CASKPQGTEETQYF
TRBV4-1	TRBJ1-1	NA	CASSQMGLSAFF
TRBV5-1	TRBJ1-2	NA	CASSRGQQQVDGYTF
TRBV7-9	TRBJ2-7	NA	CASSPQRLLEYF
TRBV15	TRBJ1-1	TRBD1	CATSRGTGVTEAFF
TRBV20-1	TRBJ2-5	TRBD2	CSAAHQTSGRGETQYF
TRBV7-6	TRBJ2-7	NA	CASSLEGEVDYEQYF
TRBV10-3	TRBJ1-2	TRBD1	CAIRTGKPSYTF
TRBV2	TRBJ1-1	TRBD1	CASIGTGENTEAFF
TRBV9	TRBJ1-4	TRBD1	CASSVGGGKTNEKLFF
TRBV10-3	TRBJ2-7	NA	CAISGTVTYEQYF
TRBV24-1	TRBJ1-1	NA	CATTDRRFAEAFF
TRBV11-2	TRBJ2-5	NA	CASSLELAGTQYF
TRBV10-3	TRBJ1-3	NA	CAISESPGSGNTIYF
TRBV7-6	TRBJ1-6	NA	CASSLDGGPLSPLHF
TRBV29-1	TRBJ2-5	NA	CSVVPRNQETQYF
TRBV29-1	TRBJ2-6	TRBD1	CSVRTGTSGANVLTF
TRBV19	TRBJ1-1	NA	CASSSSGFEAFF
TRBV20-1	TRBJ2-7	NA	CSAGGRNTYEQYF
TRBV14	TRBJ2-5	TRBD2	CASSQESREVYSETQYF
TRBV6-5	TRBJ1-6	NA	CASSQVRAGHGSPLHF
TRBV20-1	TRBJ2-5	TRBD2	CSAVSGRFQETQYF
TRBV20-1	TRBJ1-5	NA	CSARNIHSNQPQHF
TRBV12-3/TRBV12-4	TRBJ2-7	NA	CASSPSLGTGRYEQYF
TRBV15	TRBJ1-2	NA	CATSPDRNYGYTF
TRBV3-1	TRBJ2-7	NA	CASSPGVGSYEQYF
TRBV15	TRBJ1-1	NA	CATSREPGDNTEAFF
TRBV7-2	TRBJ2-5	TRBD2	CASSLAGRLQETQYF
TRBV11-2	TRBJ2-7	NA	CASSLGRTTYEQYF
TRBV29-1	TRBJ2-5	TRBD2	CSVVAGRQETQYF
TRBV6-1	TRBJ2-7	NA	CASSEGIRSSYEQYF
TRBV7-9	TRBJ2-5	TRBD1	CASSAGTGVGETQYF
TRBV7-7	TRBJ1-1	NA	CASSTRHKPGVTLWTEAFF
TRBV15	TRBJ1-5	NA	CATNRGGNQPQHF
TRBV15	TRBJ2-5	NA	CATSRDVLATQYF
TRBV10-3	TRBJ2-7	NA	CAISENPRPGSQTYEQYF
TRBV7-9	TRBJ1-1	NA	CASSLALIGLGLNTEAFF
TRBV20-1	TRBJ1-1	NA	CSARDWDRGANTEAFF
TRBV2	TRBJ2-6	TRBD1	CASSPTGVTGANVLTF
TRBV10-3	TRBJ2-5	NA	CAISESRAWQVGETQYF
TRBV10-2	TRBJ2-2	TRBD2	CASRATSGRARWVTGELFF
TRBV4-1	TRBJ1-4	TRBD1	CATRTGDVGTNEKLFF
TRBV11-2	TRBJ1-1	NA	CATRGRSQGRNTEAFF
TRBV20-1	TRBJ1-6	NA	CSARRFGAQPNSPLHF
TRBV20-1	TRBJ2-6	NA	CSATQSSGANVLTF
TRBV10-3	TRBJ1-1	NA	CAIRGGQNTEAFF
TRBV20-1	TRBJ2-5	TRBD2	CSARDIGRGETQYF
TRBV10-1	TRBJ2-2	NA	CASQRDTGELFF